This is a list of T cell receptor beta chains from one sample in a study of T-cell reconstitution after alpha-beta-depleted transplantation in children. TCRdb reprocessed the PCR reads with MiXCR, giving one entry per CDR3 protein. The sample carries about 420,000 distinct CDR3 sequences, 15% to 20% recorded once. The source was PBMCs, mostly from graft donor cells, collected 360 days after TCRalphabeta/CD19-depleted stem cell transplant. The receptor source for this set is a boy under two years old who had a stem cell transplant for Wiskott-Aldrich syndrome, so the T cells may come from the graft donor. The CDR3 runs from the conserved cysteine through the conserved F or W. The D gene is left open where the match is weak. Clone size, where shown, is once, few, many, or a class for clones that have expanded.

j_call clone_size d_call v_call cdr3_nt cdr3_aa
TRBJ2-7 - - TRBV3-1 TGTGCCAGCAGTTCGACAGGTCGATTGGCCTACGAGCAGTACTTC CASSSTGRLAYEQYF
TRBJ2-3 - TRBD1 TRBV18 TGTGCCAGCTCACCATACAGGGGCGCCTTCAGCACAGATACGCAGTATTTT CASSPYRGAFSTDTQYF
TRBJ2-2 few - TRBV24-1 TGTGCCACCAGTGATTTAAAGAGGGGAGACACCGGGGAGCTGTTTTTT CATSDLKRGDTGELFF
TRBJ1-1 many - TRBV7-9 TGTGCCAGCAGCTTCCTACAGAAGGGGGGGGGTATCACTGAAGCTTTCTTT CASSFLQKGGGITEAFF
TRBJ2-1 few - TRBV29-1 TGCAGCGTTGTCCACTTCAATGAGCAGTTCTTC CSVVHFNEQFF
TRBJ1-5 - - TRBV27 TGTGCCAGCAGTTTCCTCGGGAAGGGAGGTCAGCCCCAGCATTTT CASSFLGKGGQPQHF
TRBJ2-7 - - TRBV4-3 TGCGCCAGCAGCCTTGGTAGAGACTCGCGACCCTACGAGCAGTACTTC CASSLGRDSRPYEQYF
TRBJ2-7 few TRBD1 TRBV14 TGTGCCAGCAGCCAAGATCCGGGACAGGTTGACTTTTTCTCCTACGAGCAGTACTTC CASSQDPGQVDFFSYEQYF
TRBJ2-5 few - TRBV6-5 TGTGCCAGCCGGGCGGGGCAAGAGACCCAGTACTTC CASRAGQETQYF
TRBJ2-5 many - TRBV20-1 TGCAGTGCTAGAGATCGAGTGGGATTCCGAGAGACCCAGTACTTC CSARDRVGFRETQYF
TRBJ2-1 few - TRBV5-1 TGCGCCAGCAGCTCCGGACTTACCAACAATGAGCAGTTCTTC CASSSGLTNNEQFF
TRBJ2-5 - - TRBV4-3 TGCGCCAGCAGCCCGTTTAAGGGGAGCCAGCAAGAGACCCAGTACTTC CASSPFKGSQQETQYF
TRBJ1-4 - - TRBV12-3/TRBV12-4 TGTGCCAGCAGTTTAAGGCAGAAACTGTTTTTT CASSLRQKLFF
TRBJ2-1 few - TRBV25-1 TGTGCCAGCAGTGGGCCTGTTCGTTCCTACAATGAGCAGTTCTTC CASSGPVRSYNEQFF
TRBJ2-6 - - TRBV5-2 TGTGCCAGCAAGGGGGACAGGGGCTCTGGGGCCAACGTCCTGACTTTC CASKGDRGSGANVLTF
TRBJ2-7 - TRBD2 TRBV6-1 TGTGCCAGCGATTATAGTCTAGGACTAGCGGGAGTTGGTGAGCAGTACTTC CASDYSLGLAGVGEQYF
TRBJ2-2 few - TRBV12-3/TRBV12-4 TGTGCCAGCAGCCTTCTCCGGGACTTCTTATACACCGGGGAGCTGTTTTTT CASSLLRDFLYTGELFF
TRBJ2-1 - TRBD2 TRBV29-1 TGCAGCGTCGTCGGGGGACTAGCGGGGGCCTTCAATGAGCAGTTCTTC CSVVGGLAGAFNEQFF
TRBJ2-7 few - TRBV18 TGTGCCAGCTCACCACTAGCTAGCAACTACGAGCAGTACTTC CASSPLASNYEQYF
TRBJ2-4 - - TRBV12-3/TRBV12-4 TGTGCCAGCAGTATCGACAGTTTAGCCAAAAACATTCAGTACTTC CASSIDSLAKNIQYF
TRBJ1-4 - - TRBV4-2 TGTGCCAGCAGCCTCGAAGGACAGATGGATGAAAAACTGTTTTTT CASSLEGQMDEKLFF
TRBJ2-6 - - TRBV27 TGTGCCAGCAGGCATAGGGGGGCCAACGTCCTGACTTTC CASRHRGANVLTF
TRBJ2-2 many TRBD1 TRBV28 TGTGCCGCCACAGGGGGCTTCAACACCGGGGAGCTGTTTTTT CAATGGFNTGELFF
TRBJ2-5 - - TRBV7-9 TGTGCCAGCAGCTTAGGTCCCTCTTTACAGTACTTC CASSLGPSLQYF
TRBJ2-2 few - TRBV7-2 TGTGCCAGCAGCTTAAGGTGGGGCCTGAACACCGGGGAGCTGTTTTTT CASSLRWGLNTGELFF
TRBJ2-7 few TRBD2 TRBV4-1 TGCGCCAGCAGCCGCGGGACTAGCGGCTTAAGCTCCTACGAGCAGTACTTC CASSRGTSGLSSYEQYF
TRBJ1-1 - - TRBV5-1 TGCGCCAGCAGCTTGGGTCCAGTCCCGAACACTGAAGCTTTCTTT CASSLGPVPNTEAFF
TRBJ2-7 - - TRBV4-1 TGCGCCAGCAGCCAAGAGCGACTCCCCTTGTACGAGCAGTACTTC CASSQERLPLYEQYF
TRBJ2-7 few TRBD2 TRBV20-1 TGCAGTGCTGGGGGGGACTCTTACTACGAGCAGTACTTC CSAGGDSYYEQYF